This T cell receptor beta chain was recovered during a study of CD8+ T cells in alopecia areata. This clone was observed a single time. The antigen is undetermined. cDNA serving as the sequencing template came from extracted, reverse transcribed RNA. Generated by immunoSEQ multiplex PCR, the TCRdb table keeps only in-frame clones and is missing some. The sample contains about 180,000 clones, roughly 46% of which appear only once. V dropped 7 bases and J dropped 7; count of bases not matched to a gene: 6. CDR1 and CDR2 from the germline V gene are MNHEY and SVGAGI. The CDR3 is 12 residues long. General study findings and limits: Sharing of TCR sequences between patients (possibly for HLA-related reasons) was less clear than in mice.

Treatment: oral pan-JAK inhibitor, 5-10 mg twice daily. Sorting of PBMCs yielded the CD4+ and CD8+ T cells. The source of this sequence is a human donor with alopecia areata. The specimen was CD8+ T cells sorted from blood, collected around week 53, from a patient treated with tofacitinib. The chain recombines TRBV6-5 with TRBJ1-2; 7 nucleotides line up with TRBD1. CDR3 bases: TGTGCCAGCACAAAGGGGGCGCCTGGCTACACCTTC. Translated, it gives CASTKGAPGYTF.